The following is a T cell receptor (beta chain) sequence with its context. Its matching antigen is unknown. The sample is drawn from a study of CD8+ T cells in alopecia areata. General observations from the study: Sequencing of scalp samples also captures resident alphabeta T cells of normal skin. Lesional tissue from the scalp (especially in alopecia totalis/universalis) showed higher clonality than normal scalp.

The CDR3 is 15 residues long. The V and J ends lost 6 bases and 4 bases, in that order; junction bases with no gene match: 9. Germline CDR1 MNHEY, CDR2 SVGAGI. Following extraction, RNA underwent reverse transcription to cDNA, which served as the sequencing template. Libraries were prepared by immunoSEQ multiplex PCR; TCRdb keeps only in-frame clonotypes and omits some of them. The sample records 150,000 to 200,000 clones, 45% to 60% being singletons. The sequence was collected from a human donor in good health. The sample comprised CD4+ T cells sorted from blood. The V and J genes are TRBV6-5 and TRBJ2-7; 10 bases agree with TRBD1. For the CDR3, the DNA is TGTGCCAGCAGCCTCCGGGACAGGGGAGGTTACGAGCAGTACTTC. Its translation: CASSLRDRGGYEQYF.